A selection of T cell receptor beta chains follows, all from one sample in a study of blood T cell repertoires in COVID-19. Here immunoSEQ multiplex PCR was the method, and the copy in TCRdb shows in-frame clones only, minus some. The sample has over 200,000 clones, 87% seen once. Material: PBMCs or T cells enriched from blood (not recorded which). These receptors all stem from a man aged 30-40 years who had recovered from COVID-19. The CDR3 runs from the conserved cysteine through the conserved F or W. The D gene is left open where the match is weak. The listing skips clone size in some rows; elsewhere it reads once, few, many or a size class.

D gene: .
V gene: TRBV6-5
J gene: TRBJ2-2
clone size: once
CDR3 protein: CASRRDSNTGELFF
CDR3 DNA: TGTGCCAGCAGGCGGGACTCTAACACCGGGGAGCTGTTTTTT

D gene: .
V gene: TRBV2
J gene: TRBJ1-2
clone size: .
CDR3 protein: CASSDDRAYGYTF
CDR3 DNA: TGTGCCAGCAGTGACGACAGAGCCTATGGCTACACCTTC

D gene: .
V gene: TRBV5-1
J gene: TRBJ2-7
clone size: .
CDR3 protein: CASRSTGREQYF
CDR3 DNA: TGCGCCAGCAGATCTACAGGGCGCGAGCAGTACTTC

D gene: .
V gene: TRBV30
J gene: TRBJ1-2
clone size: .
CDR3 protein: CAWRRHPLNYGYTF
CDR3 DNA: TGTGCCTGGAGGAGACACCCGCTAAACTATGGCTACACCTTC

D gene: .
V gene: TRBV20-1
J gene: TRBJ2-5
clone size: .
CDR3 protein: CSAHRQYQYF
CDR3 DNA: TGCAGTGCTCACAGACAGTACCAGTACTTC

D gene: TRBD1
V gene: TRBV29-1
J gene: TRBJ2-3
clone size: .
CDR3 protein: CSVTTGGTDTQYF
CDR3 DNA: TGCAGCGTTACGACAGGGGGCACAGATACGCAGTATTTT

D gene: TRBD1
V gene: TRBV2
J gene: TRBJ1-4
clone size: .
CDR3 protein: CASSRGTGEKLFF
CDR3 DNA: TGTGCCAGCAGCAGGGGGACAGGGGAAAAACTGTTTTTT

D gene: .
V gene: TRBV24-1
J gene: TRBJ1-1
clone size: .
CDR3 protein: CATSDLRGKENLNTEAFF
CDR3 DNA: TGTGCCACCAGTGATTTACGGGGTAAAGAGAATTTGAACACTGAAGCTTTCTTT

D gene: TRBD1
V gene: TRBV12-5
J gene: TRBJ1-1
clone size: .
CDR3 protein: CASGLAGQGVTEAFF
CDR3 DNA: TGTGCTAGTGGTTTGGCGGGACAGGGGGTTACTGAAGCTTTCTTT

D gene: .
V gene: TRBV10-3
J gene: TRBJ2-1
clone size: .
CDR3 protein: CAIMCYSRSPIADEQFF
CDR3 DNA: TGTGCCATCATGTGCTACTCGCGGAGTCCGATAGCGGATGAGCAGTTCTTC

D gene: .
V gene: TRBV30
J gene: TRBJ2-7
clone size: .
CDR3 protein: CAWSPYAGFLYYEQYF
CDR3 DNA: TGTGCCTGGAGTCCTTATGCAGGTTTCCTATACTACGAGCAGTACTTC

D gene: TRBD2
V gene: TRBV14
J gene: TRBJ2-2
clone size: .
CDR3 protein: CASSPGLAGRRNTGELFF
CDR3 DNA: TGTGCCAGCAGCCCCGGACTAGCGGGAAGGAGGAACACCGGGGAGCTGTTTTTT

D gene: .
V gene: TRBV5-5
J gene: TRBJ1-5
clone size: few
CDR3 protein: CASSLEAENQPQHF
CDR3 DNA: TGTGCCAGCAGCTTGGAAGCCGAGAATCAGCCCCAGCATTTT

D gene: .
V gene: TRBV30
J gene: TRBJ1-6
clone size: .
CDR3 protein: CAWRTQGTENSPLHF
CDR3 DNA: TGTGCCTGGAGGACCCAGGGGACGGAGAATTCACCCCTCCACTTT

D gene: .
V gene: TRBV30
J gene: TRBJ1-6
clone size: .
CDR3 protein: CAWRQTWGGSPLHF
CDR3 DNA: TGTGCCTGGAGGCAGACTTGGGGGGGTTCACCCCTCCACTTT

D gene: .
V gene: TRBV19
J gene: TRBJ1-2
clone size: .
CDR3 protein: CASRLEGRGYGYTF
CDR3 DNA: TGTGCCAGTCGGCTCGAGGGTAGGGGGTATGGCTACACCTTC

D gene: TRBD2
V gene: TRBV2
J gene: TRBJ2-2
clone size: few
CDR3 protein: CASTRGSRAGELFF
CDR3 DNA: TGTGCCAGCACCCGCGGGAGTCGGGCCGGGGAGCTGTTTTTT

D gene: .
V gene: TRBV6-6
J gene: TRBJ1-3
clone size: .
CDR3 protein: CASSSGLNLGNTIYF
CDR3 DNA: TGTGCCAGCAGTTCAGGGCTCAACCTTGGAAACACCATATATTTT

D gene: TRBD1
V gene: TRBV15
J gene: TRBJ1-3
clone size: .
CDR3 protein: CATSRAPRDSSGNTIYF
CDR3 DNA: TGTGCCACCAGCAGGGCCCCCCGGGACAGCTCTGGAAACACCATATATTTT

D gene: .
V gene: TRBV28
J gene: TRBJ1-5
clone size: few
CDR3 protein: CASSAGTRYQPQHF
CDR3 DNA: TGTGCCAGCAGTGCGGGGACCCGATATCAGCCCCAGCATTTT

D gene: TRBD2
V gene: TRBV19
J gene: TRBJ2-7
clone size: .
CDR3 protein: CASSRGGSYEQYF
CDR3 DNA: TGTGCCAGTAGTCGGGGGGGATCCTACGAGCAGTACTTC

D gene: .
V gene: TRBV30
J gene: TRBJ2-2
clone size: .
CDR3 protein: CAWSVRGTGELFF
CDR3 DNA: TGTGCCTGGAGTGTACGGGGAACCGGGGAGCTGTTTTTT

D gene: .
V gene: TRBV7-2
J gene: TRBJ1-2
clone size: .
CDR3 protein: CASSLQLLYGYTF
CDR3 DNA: TGTGCCAGCAGCTTACAGTTGCTTTATGGCTACACCTTC

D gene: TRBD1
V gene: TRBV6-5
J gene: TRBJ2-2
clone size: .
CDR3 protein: CASRADRGVGELFF
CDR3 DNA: TGTGCCAGCAGGGCGGACAGGGGCGTCGGGGAGCTGTTTTTT

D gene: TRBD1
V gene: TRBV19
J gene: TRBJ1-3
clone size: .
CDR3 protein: CASSMQGGTGNTIYF
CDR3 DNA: TGTGCCAGTAGTATGCAGGGGGGAACTGGAAACACCATATATTTT

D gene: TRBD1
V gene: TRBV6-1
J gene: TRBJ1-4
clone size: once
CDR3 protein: CASSEGQGYGNEKLFF
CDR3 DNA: TGTGCCAGCAGTGAGGGACAGGGGTACGGTAATGAAAAACTGTTTTTT

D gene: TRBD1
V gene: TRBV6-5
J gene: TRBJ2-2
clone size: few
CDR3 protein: CASRETGMDTGELFF
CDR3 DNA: TGTGCCAGCAGGGAGACAGGGATGGACACCGGGGAGCTGTTTTTT

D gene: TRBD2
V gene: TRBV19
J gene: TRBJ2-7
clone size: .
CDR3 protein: CASSVTSDAIYEQYF
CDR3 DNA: TGTGCCAGTAGCGTAACTAGCGACGCCATCTACGAGCAGTACTTC

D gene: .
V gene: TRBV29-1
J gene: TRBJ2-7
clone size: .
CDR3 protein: CSVEHHSTSIGEQYF
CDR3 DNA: TGCAGCGTTGAACACCACTCCACTAGCATCGGCGAGCAGTACTTC

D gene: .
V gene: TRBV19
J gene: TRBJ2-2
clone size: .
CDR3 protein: CASSIFQGRTGELFF
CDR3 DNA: TGTGCCAGTAGTATCTTCCAGGGGCGAACCGGGGAGCTGTTTTTT

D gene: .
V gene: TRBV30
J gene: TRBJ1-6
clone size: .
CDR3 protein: CAWGTPNSPLHF
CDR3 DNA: TGTGCCTGGGGGACACCAAATTCACCCCTCCACTTT

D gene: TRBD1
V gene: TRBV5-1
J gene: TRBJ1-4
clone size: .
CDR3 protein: CASSRQGREEKLFF
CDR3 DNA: TGCGCCAGCAGCCGACAGGGGCGGGAGGAAAAACTGTTTTTT

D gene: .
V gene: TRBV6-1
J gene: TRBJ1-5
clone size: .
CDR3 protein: CASSEGGESSQPQHF
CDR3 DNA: TGTGCCAGCAGTGAAGGGGGGGAGTCCAGTCAGCCCCAGCATTTT

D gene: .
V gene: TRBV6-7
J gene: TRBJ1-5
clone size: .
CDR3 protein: CASSFDSFYSNQPQHF
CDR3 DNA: TGTGCCAGCAGTTTCGACAGCTTCTATAGCAATCAGCCCCAGCATTTT

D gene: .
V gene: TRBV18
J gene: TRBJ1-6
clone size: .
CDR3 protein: CASSPSHRPGHYNSPLHF
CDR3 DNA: TGTGCCAGCTCACCATCACATCGTCCGGGACACTATAATTCACCCCTCCACTTT

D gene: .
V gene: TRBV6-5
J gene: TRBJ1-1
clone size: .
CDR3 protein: CASSYSSGSYTEAFF
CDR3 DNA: TGTGCCAGCAGTTACTCGTCGGGTTCTTACACTGAAGCTTTCTTT

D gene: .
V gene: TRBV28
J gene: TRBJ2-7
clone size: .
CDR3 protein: CASSFPGFYEQYF
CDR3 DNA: TGTGCCAGCAGTTTTCCAGGGTTCTACGAGCAGTACTTC

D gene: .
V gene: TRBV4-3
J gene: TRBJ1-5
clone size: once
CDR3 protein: CASSQELTWGLGNQPQHF
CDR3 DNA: TGCGCCAGCAGCCAAGAATTGACCTGGGGACTAGGCAATCAGCCCCAGCATTTT

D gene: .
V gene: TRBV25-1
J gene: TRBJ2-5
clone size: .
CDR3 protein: CASSELWGEHRLGETQYF
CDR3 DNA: TGTGCCAGCAGTGAATTATGGGGGGAACATCGGCTGGGAGAGACCCAGTACTTC

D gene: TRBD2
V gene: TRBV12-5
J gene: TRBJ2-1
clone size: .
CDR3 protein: CASGLGTSSNEQFF
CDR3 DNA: TGTGCTAGTGGTTTGGGGACTAGCAGCAATGAGCAGTTCTTC

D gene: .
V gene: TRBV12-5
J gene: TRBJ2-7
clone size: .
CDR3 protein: CASGSILGGEQYF
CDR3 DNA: TGTGCTAGTGGTTCGATTCTCGGGGGCGAGCAGTACTTC

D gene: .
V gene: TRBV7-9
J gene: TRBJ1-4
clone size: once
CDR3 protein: CASSFRAASEKLFF
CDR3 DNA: TGTGCCAGCAGCTTCAGGGCGGCCTCTGAAAAACTGTTTTTT

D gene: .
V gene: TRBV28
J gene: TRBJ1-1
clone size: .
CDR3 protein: CASREVSEAFF
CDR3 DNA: TGTGCCAGCAGGGAGGTCTCCGAAGCTTTCTTT

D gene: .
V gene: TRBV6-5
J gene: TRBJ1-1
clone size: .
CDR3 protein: CAGARGGEAFF
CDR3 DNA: TGTGCCGGAGCTAGGGGCGGTGAAGCTTTCTTT

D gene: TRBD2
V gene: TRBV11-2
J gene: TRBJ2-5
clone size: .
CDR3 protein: CASSSREVQETQYF
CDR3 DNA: TGTGCCAGCAGCTCCCGGGAGGTCCAAGAGACCCAGTACTTC

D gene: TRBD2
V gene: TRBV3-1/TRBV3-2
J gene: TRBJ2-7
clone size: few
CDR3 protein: CASSQAGTSGSYEQYF
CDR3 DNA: TGTGCCAGCAGCCAGGCCGGGACTAGCGGGAGTTACGAGCAGTACTTC

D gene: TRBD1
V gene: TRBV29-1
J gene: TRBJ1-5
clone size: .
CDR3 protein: CSVGDSLNQPQHF
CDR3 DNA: TGCAGCGTTGGGGACAGTCTTAATCAGCCCCAGCATTTT

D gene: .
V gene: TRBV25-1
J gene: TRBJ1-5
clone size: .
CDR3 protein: CASSGSWVGGNQPQHF
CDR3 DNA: TGTGCCAGCAGTGGCAGTTGGGTCGGGGGCAATCAGCCCCAGCATTTT

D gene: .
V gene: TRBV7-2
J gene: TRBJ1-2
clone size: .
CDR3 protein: CASSLHPLDPGGYGYTF
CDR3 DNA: TGTGCCAGCAGCTTACACCCTTTGGACCCGGGCGGGTATGGCTACACCTTC

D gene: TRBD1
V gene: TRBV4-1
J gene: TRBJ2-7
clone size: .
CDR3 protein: CASSQGQGADEQYF
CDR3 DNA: TGCGCCAGCAGCCAAGGCCAGGGGGCCGACGAGCAGTACTTC

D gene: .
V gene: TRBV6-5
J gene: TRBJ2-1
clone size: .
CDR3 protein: CASLRDSSNEQFF
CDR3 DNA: TGTGCCAGCCTACGAGACAGCTCCAATGAGCAGTTCTTC

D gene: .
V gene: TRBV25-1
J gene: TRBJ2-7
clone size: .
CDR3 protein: CASSEFRNSYEQYF
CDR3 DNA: TGTGCCAGCAGTGAGTTCAGAAATTCCTACGAGCAGTACTTC

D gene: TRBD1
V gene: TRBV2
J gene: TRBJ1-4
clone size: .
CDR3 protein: CASSGTGTLELFF
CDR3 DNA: TGTGCCAGCAGCGGGACAGGGACGTTAGAACTGTTTTTT

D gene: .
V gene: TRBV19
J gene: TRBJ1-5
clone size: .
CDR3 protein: CASSRLGGQPQHF
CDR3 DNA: TGTGCCAGTAGTCGCTTGGGAGGGCAGCCCCAGCATTTT

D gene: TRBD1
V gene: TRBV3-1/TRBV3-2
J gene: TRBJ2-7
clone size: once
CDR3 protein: CASRGQGAYEQYF
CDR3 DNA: TGTGCCAGCAGGGGGCAGGGGGCCTACGAGCAGTACTTC

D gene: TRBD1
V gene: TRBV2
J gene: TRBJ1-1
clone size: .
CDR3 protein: CASTRDRLPSAEAFF
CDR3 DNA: TGTGCCAGCACCCGGGACAGGTTGCCGAGCGCTGAAGCTTTCTTT

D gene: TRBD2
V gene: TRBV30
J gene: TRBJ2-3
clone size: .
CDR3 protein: CAWSAGTTSTDTQYF
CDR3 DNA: TGTGCCTGGAGTGCCGGGACTACTAGCACAGATACGCAGTATTTT

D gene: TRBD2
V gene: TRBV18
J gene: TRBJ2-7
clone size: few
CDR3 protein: CASSGGVDYEQYF
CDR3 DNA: TGTGCCAGCTCTGGGGGGGTCGACTACGAGCAGTACTTC